Listed here is a single TCR beta chain. Its antigen is unidentified. CDR1 SQVTM and CDR2 ANQGSEA come from the germline V gene. V shed 3 bases and J shed 8 bases, with 13 bases lying between them. This CDR3 has 12 residues. RNA was isolated and reverse transcribed to cDNA, the sequencing template. Libraries were prepared by immunoSEQ multiplex PCR; TCRdb keeps only in-frame clonotypes and omits some of them. Among more than 95,000 clones listed, 58% were seen once. Specified treatment: oral pan-JAK inhibitor, 5-10 mg twice daily. Obtained from alopecia areata patients were lesional scalp punch biopsies along with peripheral blood. These data are taken from a study of CD8+ T cells in alopecia areata. For the study at large: Oral tofacitinib (5 to 10 mg twice daily) was administered to treated patients. The study gave tofacitinib for 6 to 18 months, then 6 months off drug. General study points: Patients showed less clear TCR sequence sharing than mice, possibly partly because of HLA diversity.

The clonotype was recovered from a human donor with alopecia areata. This sequence joins TRBV29-1 and TRBJ1-2, with D maybe TRBD1 (5 bases). The material was CD8+ T cells sorted from blood, obtained at week 4, from a patient treated with tofacitinib. The CDR3 here is CSVEGLGGGYTF. CDR3 DNA sequence: TGCAGCGTTGAGGGACTCGGAGGCGGCTACACCTTC.